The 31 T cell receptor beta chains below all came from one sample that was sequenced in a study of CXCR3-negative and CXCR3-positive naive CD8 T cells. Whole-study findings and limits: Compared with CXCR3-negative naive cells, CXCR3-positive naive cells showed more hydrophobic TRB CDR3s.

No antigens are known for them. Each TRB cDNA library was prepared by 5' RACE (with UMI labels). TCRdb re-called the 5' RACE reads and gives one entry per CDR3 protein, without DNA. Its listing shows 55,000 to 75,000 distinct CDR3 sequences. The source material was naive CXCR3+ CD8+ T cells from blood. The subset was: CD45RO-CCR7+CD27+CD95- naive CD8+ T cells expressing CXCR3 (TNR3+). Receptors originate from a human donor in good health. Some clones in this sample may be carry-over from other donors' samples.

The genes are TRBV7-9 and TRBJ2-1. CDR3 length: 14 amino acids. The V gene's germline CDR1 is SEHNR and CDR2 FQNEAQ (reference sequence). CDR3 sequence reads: CASSHYTPSDEQFF.

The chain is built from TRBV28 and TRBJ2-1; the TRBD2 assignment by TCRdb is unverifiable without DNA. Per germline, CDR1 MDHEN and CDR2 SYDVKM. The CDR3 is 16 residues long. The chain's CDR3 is CASKPPGGLSYNEQFF.

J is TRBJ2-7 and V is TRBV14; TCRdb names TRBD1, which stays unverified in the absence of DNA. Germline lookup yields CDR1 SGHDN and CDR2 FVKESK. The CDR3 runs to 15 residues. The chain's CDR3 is CASSHRDLSPYEQYF.

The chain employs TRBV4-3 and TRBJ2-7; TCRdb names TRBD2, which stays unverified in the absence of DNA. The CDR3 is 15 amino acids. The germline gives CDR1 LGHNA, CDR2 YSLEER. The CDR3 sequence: CASSQDVAGSAEQYF.

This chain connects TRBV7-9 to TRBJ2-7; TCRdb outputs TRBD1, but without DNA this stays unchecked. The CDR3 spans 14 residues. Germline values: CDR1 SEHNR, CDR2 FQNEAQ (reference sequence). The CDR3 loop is CASSSWGQGYEQYF.

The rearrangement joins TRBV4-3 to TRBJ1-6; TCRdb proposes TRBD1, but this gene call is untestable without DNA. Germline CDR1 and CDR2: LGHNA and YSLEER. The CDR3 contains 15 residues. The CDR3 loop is CASSQDRDRNSPLHF.

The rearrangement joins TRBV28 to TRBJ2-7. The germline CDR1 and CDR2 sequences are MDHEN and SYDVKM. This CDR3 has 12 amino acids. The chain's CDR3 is CASRRLADEQYF.

This CDR3 reads CASSWNRAYEQYF. This chain links TRBV2 with TRBJ2-7; without DNA, the TCRdb call of TRBD1 cannot be checked. The CDR3 length is 13 residues. Germline V CDR1 and CDR2: SNHLY, FYNNEI.

CDR3 sequence: CASRTGRDTEAFF. The chain couples TRBV7-9 to TRBJ1-1; TCRdb's D call of TRBD1 is untestable without DNA. The CDR3 is 13 residues long. Germline CDR1 is SEHNR and CDR2 is FQNEAQ (reference sequence). The variable domain in full, with the rest retrieved from reference TRBV7-9 and TRBJ1-1, is DTGVSQNPRHKITKRGQNVTFRCDPISEHNRLYWYRQTLGQGPEFLTYFQNEAQLEKSRLLSDRFSAERPKGSFSTLEIQRTEQGDSAMYLCASRTGRDTEAFFGQGTRLTVV.

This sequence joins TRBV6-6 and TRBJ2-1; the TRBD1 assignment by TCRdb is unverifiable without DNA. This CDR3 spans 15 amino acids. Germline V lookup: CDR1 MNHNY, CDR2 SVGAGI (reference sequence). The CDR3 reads CASSYGQGAGDEQFF.

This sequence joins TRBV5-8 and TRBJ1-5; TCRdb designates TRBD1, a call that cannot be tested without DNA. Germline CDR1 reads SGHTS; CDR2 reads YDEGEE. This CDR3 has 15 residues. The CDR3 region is CASSWIGQGNQPQHF.

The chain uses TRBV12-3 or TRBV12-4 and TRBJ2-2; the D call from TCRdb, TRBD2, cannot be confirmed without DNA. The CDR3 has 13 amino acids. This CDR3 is CAVRGFNTGELFF.

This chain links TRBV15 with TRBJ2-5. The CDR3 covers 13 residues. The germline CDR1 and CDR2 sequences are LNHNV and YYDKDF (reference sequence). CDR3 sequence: CATSREKYETQYF.

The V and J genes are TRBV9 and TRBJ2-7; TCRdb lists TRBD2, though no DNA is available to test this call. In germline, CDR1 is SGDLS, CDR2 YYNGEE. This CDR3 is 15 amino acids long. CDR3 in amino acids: CASSGGDLSSYEQYF.

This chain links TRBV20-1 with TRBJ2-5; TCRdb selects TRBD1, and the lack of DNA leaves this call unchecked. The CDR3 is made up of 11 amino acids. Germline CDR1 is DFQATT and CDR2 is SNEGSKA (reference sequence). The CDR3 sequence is CSATNNRDQYF.

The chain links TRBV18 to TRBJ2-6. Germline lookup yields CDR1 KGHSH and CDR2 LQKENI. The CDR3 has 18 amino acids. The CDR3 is CASSPITEGSSGANVLTF.

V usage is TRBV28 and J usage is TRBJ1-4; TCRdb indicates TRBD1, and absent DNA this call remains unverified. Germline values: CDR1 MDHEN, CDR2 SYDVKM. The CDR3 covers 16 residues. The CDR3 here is CASSTGGTPLDEKLFF.

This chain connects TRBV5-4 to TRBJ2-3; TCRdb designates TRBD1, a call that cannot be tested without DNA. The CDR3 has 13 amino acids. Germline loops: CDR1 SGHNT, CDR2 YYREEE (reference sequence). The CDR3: CAHPGQGPDTQYF.

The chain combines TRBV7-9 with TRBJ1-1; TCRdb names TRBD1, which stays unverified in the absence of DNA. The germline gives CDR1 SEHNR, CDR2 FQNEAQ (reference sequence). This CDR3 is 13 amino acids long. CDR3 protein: CASSSRDSVEAFF.

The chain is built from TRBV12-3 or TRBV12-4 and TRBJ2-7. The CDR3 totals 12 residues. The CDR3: CASSPRPYEQYF.

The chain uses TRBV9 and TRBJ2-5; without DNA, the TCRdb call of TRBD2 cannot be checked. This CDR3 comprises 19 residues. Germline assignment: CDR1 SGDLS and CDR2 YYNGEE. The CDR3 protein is CASSVAPRRDPSSEETQYF.

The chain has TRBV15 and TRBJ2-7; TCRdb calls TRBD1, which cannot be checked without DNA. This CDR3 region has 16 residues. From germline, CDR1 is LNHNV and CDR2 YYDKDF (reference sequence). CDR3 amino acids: CATSDPKRGHTYEQYF.

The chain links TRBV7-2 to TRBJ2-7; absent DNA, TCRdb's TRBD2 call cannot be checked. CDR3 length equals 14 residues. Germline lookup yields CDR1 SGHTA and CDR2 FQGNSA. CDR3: CASSLGRAGYEQYF. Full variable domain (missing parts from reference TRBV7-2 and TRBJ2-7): GAGVSQSPSNKVTEKGKDVELRCDPISGHTALYWYRQSLGQGLEFLIYFQGNSAPDKSGLPSDRFSAERTGGSVSTLTIQRTQQEDSAVYLCASSLGRAGYEQYFGPGTRLTVT.

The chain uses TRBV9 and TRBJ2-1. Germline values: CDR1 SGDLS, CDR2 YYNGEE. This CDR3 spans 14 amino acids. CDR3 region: CASSVGQSNNEQFF.

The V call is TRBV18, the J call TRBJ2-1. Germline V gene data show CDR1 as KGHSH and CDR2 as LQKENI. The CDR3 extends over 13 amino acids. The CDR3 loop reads CASSPLGGLEQFF.

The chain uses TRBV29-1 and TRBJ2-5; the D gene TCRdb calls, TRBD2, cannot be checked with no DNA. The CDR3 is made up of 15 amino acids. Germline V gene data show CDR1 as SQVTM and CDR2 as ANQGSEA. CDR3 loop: CSVEDQRGGLETQYF.

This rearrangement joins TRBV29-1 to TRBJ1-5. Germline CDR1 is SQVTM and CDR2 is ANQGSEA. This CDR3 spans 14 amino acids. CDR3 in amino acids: CSVEDGDSNQPQHF.

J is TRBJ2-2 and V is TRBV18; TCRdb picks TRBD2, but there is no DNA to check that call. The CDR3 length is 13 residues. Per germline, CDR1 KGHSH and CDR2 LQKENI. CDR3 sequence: CASSPRRAGELFF.

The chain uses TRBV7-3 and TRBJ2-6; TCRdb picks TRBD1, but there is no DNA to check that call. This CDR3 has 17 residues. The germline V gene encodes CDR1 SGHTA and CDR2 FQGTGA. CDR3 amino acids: CASSSVGGTSGANVLTF.

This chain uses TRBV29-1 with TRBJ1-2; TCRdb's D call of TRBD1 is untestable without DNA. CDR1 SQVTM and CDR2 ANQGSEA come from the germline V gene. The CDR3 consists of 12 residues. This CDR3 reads CSVVVRGYGYTF.

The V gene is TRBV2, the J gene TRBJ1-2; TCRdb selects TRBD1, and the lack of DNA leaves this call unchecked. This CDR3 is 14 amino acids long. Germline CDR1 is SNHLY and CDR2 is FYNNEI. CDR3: CASSEQLWDKGVTF.